Shown below are 12 T cell receptor beta chains from a single sample sequenced in a study of T-cell memory formation after mild COVID-19. TCRdb redid the calling of the 5' RACE reads with MiXCR, one entry per CDR3 protein. In the table there are 85,000 to 120,000 distinct CDR3 sequences, 17% of which are singletons. The sequenced material came from PBMCs or a T cell subset sorted from them (not recorded which). These receptors were obtained from an adult woman who had mild COVID-19 (a few samples of this study predate the infection). Cell type and time point are not known.

This clonotype was detected a few times. The J gene is TRBJ2-1, the V gene TRBV30, with D hard to call. V was trimmed by 1 base and J by 9 bases, leaving 13 bases between them. This CDR3 comprises 13 residues. Germline V CDR1 and CDR2: GTSNPN, SVGIG (reference sequence). The CDR3 protein is CAWSATRASEQFF. As DNA, the CDR3 is TGTGCCTGGAGTGCTACCCGCGCAAGTGAGCAGTTCTTC.

This chain uses TRBV7-9 with TRBJ2-4, with 13 bases lining up with TRBD2. This CDR3 comprises 13 residues. The germline CDR1 and CDR2 sequences are SEHNR and FQNEAQ (reference sequence). The V gene end was trimmed by 5 bases and the J gene end by 12 bases; junction bases not matched to a gene: 4. CDR3 residues: CASSRGTSGDQYF. The CDR3 DNA reads as TGTGCCAGCAGCCGAGGGACTAGCGGGGATCAGTACTTC.

The chain recombines TRBV25-1 with TRBJ2-7, with 9 bases lining up with TRBD1. In germline, CDR1 is MGHDK, CDR2 SYGVNS. The CDR3 extends over 21 amino acids. The V and J ends lost 3 bases and 9 bases, in that order; junction bases with no gene match: 30. The CDR3 bases are TGTGCCAGCAGTGAGGCCGGGGTCCGACCCAGTCCGGGACAGGGCCGTTCGGTGCAGTACTTC. Encoded protein: CASSEAGVRPSPGQGRSVQYF.

The gene calls are TRBV12-3 or TRBV12-4 and TRBJ1-1; perhaps TRBD1 as D (6 bases). The CDR3 is made up of 13 amino acids. Trimming took off 9 bases at V and 5 bases at J, with 16 bases between the two ends. The CDR3 coding sequence is TGTGCCAGTTGGCCGGGGGGCGGGACTGAAGCTTTCTTT. The encoded protein is CASWPGGGTEAFF.

This clonotype appeared a few times. J is TRBJ2-2 and V is TRBV18; the D is unclear. Trimming removed 0 bases at V and 2 bases at J, with 10 bases between. The CDR3 is made up of 16 amino acids. Per germline, CDR1 KGHSH and CDR2 LQKENI. As DNA, the CDR3 is TGTGCCAGCTCACCACCGGCAGGTCTTAACACCGGGGAGCTGTTTTTT. This translates into CASSPPAGLNTGELFF.

The chain links TRBV20-1 to TRBJ2-1, with 8 positions matching TRBD2. V gave up 1 base and J gave up 0 bases; unmatched junction bases: 14. From germline, CDR1 is DFQATT and CDR2 SNEGSKA (reference sequence). The CDR3 is 19 residues long. The chain's CDR3 is CSARVTGAGDYSSYNEQFF. In DNA, the CDR3 is TGCAGTGCTAGAGTCACGGGAGCGGGGGACTACAGCTCCTACAATGAGCAGTTCTTC.

This clonotype appeared a few times. The chain combines TRBV6-1 with TRBJ2-7; maybe TRBD1 (6 bases). CDR1 is MNHNS and CDR2 is SASEGT in the germline V gene. The germline V and J ends were trimmed by 6 bases and 3 bases, with 12 bases remaining between them. The CDR3 has 13 residues. CDR3: CASRDSSYYEQYF. In DNA form, the CDR3 reads TGTGCCAGCAGGGACAGTTCTTACTACGAGCAGTACTTC.

This chain uses TRBV4-3 with TRBJ2-7; 9 bases agree with TRBD1. CDR3 length: 15 amino acids. J was trimmed by 3 bases and V by 0 bases; bases with no gene match: 3. The germline V gene encodes CDR1 LGHNA and CDR2 YSLEER. The CDR3 is CASSQDGDRDYEQYF. CDR3 nucleotides: TGCGCCAGCAGCCAAGACGGGGACAGGGACTACGAGCAGTACTTC.

In its sample, this clonotype was seen a few times. CDR3 in amino acids: CASSLAHFSNQPQHF. CDR3 DNA sequence: TGTGCCAGCAGCTTAGCTCATTTTAGCAATCAGCCCCAGCATTTT. The chain recombines TRBV7-2 with TRBJ1-5; no clear D gene. In germline, CDR1 is SGHTA, CDR2 FQGNSA. The CDR3 totals 15 residues. V dropped 0 bases and J dropped 0 bases, with 6 bases sitting between them.

The V gene is TRBV7-9, the J gene TRBJ2-1; tentative D call: TRBD1 (6 bases). V dropped 4 bases and J dropped 1 base, with 14 bases sitting between them. The CDR3 length is 16 residues. Germline CDR1 reads SEHNR; CDR2 reads FQNEAQ (reference sequence). CDR3 protein: CASSSLQGKSYNEQFF. DNA of the CDR3: TGTGCCAGCAGCTCCTTACAGGGAAAGTCCTACAATGAGCAGTTCTTC.

This clonotype has a handful of counts. This chain joins TRBV27 and TRBJ2-2; no reliable D call. Trimming pared 4 bases from V and 4 bases from J, leaving 13 bases between. CDR3 length: 15 amino acids. CDR1 MNHEY and CDR2 SMNVEV come from the germline V gene (reference sequence). This CDR3 is CASSSALSGTGELFF. CDR3 nucleotide sequence: TGTGCCAGCAGTTCGGCACTATCGGGCACCGGGGAGCTGTTTTTT.

V gene TRBV4-3 combines with J gene TRBJ2-4; perhaps TRBD2 as D (6 bases). This CDR3 region has 17 residues. V was pared by 1 base and J by 5 bases, with 18 bases between. Germline V gene lookup returns CDR1 LGHNA and CDR2 YSLEER. The DNA for the CDR3 is TGCGCCAGCAGCCAAGGATCGAGTAGCGGCCCGGAAAACATTCAGTACTTC. It codes for CASSQGSSSGPENIQYF.